This is a list of T cell receptor beta chains from one sample in a study of regulatory T cells in long-lasting Graves disease. From the multiplex PCR reads, TCRdb called clonotypes with MiXCR, one entry per CDR3 protein. Of 360,000 or so distinct CDR3 sequences in the sample, over 9.5% were seen once. These records were also assigned to another study, of T cells in Graves' hyperthyroidism and ophthalmopathy.

The source was peripheral blood mononuclear cells (PBMCs), collected at new diagnosis, from a patient treated with antithyroid drugs. The receptors here all came from a woman between 18 and 29 years old with Graves disease. Each CDR3 is given with its conserved first and last residue. The D gene is left open where the match is weak. The size field is filled for only some rows; it gives once, few, many or a size class.

TRBD1 TRBJ1-2 TRBV12-3/TRBV12-4 many CASSVRQGEEGYTF TGTGCCAGCAGTGTAAGACAGGGAGAAGAGGGCTACACCTTC
TRBD2 TRBJ2-1 TRBV24-1 - CATSDSGTSGAYNEQFF TGTGCCACCAGTGATTCCGGGACTAGTGGCGCCTACAATGAGCAGTTCTTC
- TRBJ1-2 TRBV20-1 many CSATDSYGYTF TGCAGTGCTACCGACAGCTATGGCTACACCTTC
- TRBJ2-1 TRBV18 many CASSPLGPQFF TGTGCCAGCTCACCCCTGGGTCCGCAGTTCTTC
- TRBJ2-3 TRBV9 many CASSVVGGITDTQYF TGTGCCAGCAGCGTAGTAGGGGGGATCACAGATACGCAGTATTTT
TRBD1 TRBJ1-2 TRBV20-1 many CSARGTDSGYTF TGCAGTGCGAGAGGGACAGACTCGGGCTACACCTTC
TRBD2 TRBJ2-7 TRBV28 many CASSAPRTSGTSEQYF TGTGCCAGCAGTGCACCTCGGACTAGCGGGACCTCCGAGCAGTACTTC
TRBD1 TRBJ1-5 TRBV2 many CASSSTGVRQPQHF TGTGCCAGCAGTTCTACAGGGGTCAGGCAGCCCCAGCATTTT
- TRBJ2-3 TRBV5-1 many CASSLARETRFSTDTQYF TGCGCCAGCAGCTTGGCAAGAGAGACCCGATTTAGCACAGATACGCAGTATTTT
TRBD1 TRBJ1-2 TRBV13 - CASSPGDRGGSYGYTF TGTGCCAGCAGCCCGGGAGACAGGGGCGGTAGCTATGGCTACACCTTC
- TRBJ2-7 TRBV10-3 many CAISEGGYYEQYF TGTGCCATCAGTGAAGGGGGGTACTACGAGCAGTACTTC
- TRBJ2-1 TRBV12-3/TRBV12-4 few CASSREISYNEQFF TGTGCCAGCAGCCGAGAGATTTCCTACAATGAGCAGTTCTTC
TRBD1 TRBJ2-1 TRBV5-6 many CASRSAGQGSYNEQFF TGTGCCAGCAGATCCGCGGGACAGGGTTCGTACAATGAGCAGTTCTTC
- TRBJ1-2 TRBV6-5 many CASSYAGALPGGGYTF TGTGCCAGCAGTTACGCAGGGGCGCTTCCCGGTGGAGGCTACACCTTC
TRBD2 TRBJ2-1 TRBV25-1 few CASSHLPAGVLNEQFF TGTGCCAGCAGTCACTTACCAGCGGGAGTTCTCAATGAGCAGTTCTTC
- TRBJ1-6 TRBV5-8 many CASSQHQIRTADDYNSPLHF TGTGCCAGCAGCCAACACCAGATACGGACAGCGGACGACTATAATTCACCCCTCCACTTT
- TRBJ2-1 TRBV27 many CASSSASYNEQFF TGTGCCAGCAGTTCAGCTTCCTACAATGAGCAGTTCTTC
- TRBJ2-7 TRBV19 few CASSILDGEQYF TGTGCCAGTAGTATCCTAGATGGCGAGCAGTACTTC
TRBD2 TRBJ2-4 TRBV28 many CASSLPTSVIGLGDIQYF TGTGCCAGCAGTTTACCGACTAGCGTGATTGGCCTTGGAGACATTCAGTACTTC
- TRBJ2-1 TRBV6-2/TRBV6-3 many CASSPPRVNSYNEQFF TGTGCCAGCAGCCCACCTCGGGTGAACTCCTACAATGAGCAGTTCTTC
TRBD2 TRBJ2-1 TRBV20-1 many CSAPGLAGGGAEQFF TGCAGTGCACCGGGACTAGCGGGGGGAGGCGCTGAGCAGTTCTTC
- TRBJ1-6 TRBV12-3/TRBV12-4 many CASGTDPISNSPLHF TGTGCCAGCGGGACCGACCCTATATCGAATTCACCCCTCCACTTT
TRBD2 TRBJ2-1 TRBV11-2 - CASSLVAGVNEQFF TGTGCCAGCAGCTTAGTAGCGGGGGTTAATGAGCAGTTCTTC
TRBD2 TRBJ2-7 TRBV18 - CASSIGRAIEQYF TGTGCCAGCTCAATCGGGAGGGCCATCGAGCAGTACTTC
TRBD1 TRBJ1-2 TRBV5-1 once CASSTRDRDYGYTF TGCGCCAGCAGCACCCGGGACAGGGATTATGGCTACACCTTC
TRBD2 TRBJ2-1 TRBV5-6 many CASSSPAGGQLHEQFF TGTGCCAGCAGCTCTCCAGCGGGGGGGCAGCTCCATGAGCAGTTCTTC
- TRBJ2-7 TRBV6-5 many CASSYTTEYEQYF TGTGCCAGCAGTTACACGACAGAGTACGAGCAGTACTTC
TRBD2 TRBJ2-3 TRBV19 few CASSIGGRELADTQYF TGTGCCAGTAGTATAGGAGGGCGGGAGTTAGCAGATACGCAGTATTTT
TRBD1 TRBJ1-1 TRBV4-1 few CASSRTYRGLSTEAFF TGCGCCAGCAGCCGCACGTACAGGGGGCTATCTACTGAAGCTTTCTTT
TRBD1 TRBJ2-7 TRBV28 many CASSSAHPGSKGGQQYF TGTGCCAGCAGTTCCGCACACCCGGGGAGCAAAGGGGGCCAGCAGTACTTC
- TRBJ2-1 TRBV7-3 few CASSLLQSNEQFF TGTGCCAGCAGCTTATTGCAGTCTAATGAGCAGTTCTTC
TRBD2 TRBJ2-1 TRBV6-1 many CASSRLAGGSYNEQFF TGTGCCAGCAGTCGACTAGCGGGAGGTTCCTACAATGAGCAGTTCTTC
- TRBJ2-1 TRBV11-2 many CASSLGPGPINEQFF TGTGCCAGCAGCTTGGGTCCAGGGCCTATCAATGAGCAGTTCTTC
- TRBJ2-3 TRBV9 - CASSSPLEGAIASTDTQYF TGTGCCAGCAGCTCTCCTCTAGAAGGGGCAATCGCTAGCACAGATACGCAGTATTTT
TRBD1 TRBJ2-5 TRBV18 - CASSSGQEETQYF TGTGCCAGCTCATCGGGACAGGAAGAGACCCAGTACTTC
TRBD2 TRBJ2-3 TRBV12-3/TRBV12-4 many CASSLRFAWSGGDTQYF TGTGCCAGCAGTTTACGGTTCGCCTGGTCGGGGGGGGATACGCAGTATTTT
- TRBJ1-5 TRBV6-9 - CASSWGANQPQHF TGTGCCAGCAGTTGGGGGGCCAATCAGCCCCAGCATTTT
- TRBJ2-3 TRBV20-1 - CSAGDKSRTDTQYF TGCAGTGCTGGGGACAAGTCCCGCACAGATACGCAGTATTTT
- TRBJ2-5 TRBV12-3/TRBV12-4 few CASTTSYQETQYF TGTGCCAGCACCACCAGTTACCAAGAGACCCAGTACTTC
TRBD2 TRBJ2-7 TRBV25-1 many CASSPGLAGGASSYEQYF TGTGCCAGCTCGCCGGGACTAGCGGGAGGGGCGAGCTCCTACGAGCAGTACTTC
TRBD1 TRBJ1-6 TRBV28 many CASTRTGEHSPLHF TGTGCCAGCACTCGGACAGGGGAGCACTCACCCCTCCACTTT
TRBD2 TRBJ2-1 TRBV28 many CASSPLPGLAGVRSYNEQFF TGTGCCAGCAGTCCCCTCCCCGGACTAGCGGGAGTTAGGTCCTACAATGAGCAGTTCTTC
- TRBJ1-2 TRBV9 - CASSGTGYRPNYGYTF TGTGCCAGCAGCGGGACCGGCTACAGACCCAACTATGGCTACACCTTC
TRBD2 TRBJ2-1 TRBV7-8 many CASSFITVAGVGRVDEQFF TGTGCCAGCAGCTTCATTACCGTAGCGGGAGTCGGTCGGGTTGATGAGCAGTTCTTC
TRBD2 TRBJ2-3 TRBV2 many CASRPGLAGMSTQYF TGTGCCAGCAGACCCGGACTAGCGGGGATGAGTACGCAGTATTTT
- TRBJ1-2 TRBV29-1 many CSVRGGIYDGYTF TGCAGCGTCCGTGGGGGGATATACGATGGCTACACCTTC
- TRBJ2-7 TRBV6-2/TRBV6-3 - CASSYPITHEQYF TGTGCCAGCAGTTACCCCATCACCCACGAGCAGTACTTC
- TRBJ2-3 TRBV12-3/TRBV12-4 many CASSLVFNTDTQYF TGTGCCAGCAGTTTAGTTTTCAACACAGATACGCAGTATTTT
- TRBJ2-5 TRBV6-1 many CASSGPMAETFQETQYF TGTGCCAGCAGTGGGCCGATGGCCGAGACTTTCCAAGAGACCCAGTACTTC
TRBD1 TRBJ2-1 TRBV7-9 - CASGGAPGQGYNEQFF TGTGCCAGCGGAGGGGCCCCGGGACAGGGATACAATGAGCAGTTCTTC
- TRBJ2-7 TRBV28 many CASSTPRQVPSYEQYF TGTGCCAGCAGTACGCCCCGACAGGTACCTTCCTACGAGCAGTACTTC
- TRBJ1-2 TRBV7-3 many CASSSTRGSYTF TGTGCCAGCAGTTCGACAAGGGGCAGCTACACCTTC
- TRBJ1-1 TRBV7-3 many CASSALDSHTEAFF TGTGCCAGCAGCGCATTGGACAGTCACACTGAAGCTTTCTTT
- TRBJ2-2 TRBV24-1 few CATGDGGTGELFF TGTGCCACGGGGGATGGGGGCACCGGGGAGCTGTTTTTT
TRBD2 TRBJ2-5 TRBV7-6 few CASSLKWTSGGDRGETQYF TGTGCCAGCAGCTTAAAGTGGACTAGCGGGGGGGATCGGGGAGAGACCCAGTACTTC
TRBD2 TRBJ2-7 TRBV20-1 many CSARVGLSSGRRDEQYF TGCAGTGCTAGAGTGGGACTGTCTAGCGGGAGAAGGGACGAGCAGTACTTC
- TRBJ2-3 TRBV27 - CASSFKGREDTQYF TGTGCCAGCAGTTTCAAAGGCAGGGAGGATACGCAGTATTTT